The entry that follows covers one TCR beta chain sequence. Its matching antigen is unknown. There are 17 residues in the CDR3. Losses at the gene ends were 5 bases for V and 0 bases for J; bases not matched to a gene: 7. Germline values: CDR1 LNHDA, CDR2 SQIVND (reference sequence). The sample is drawn from a study of cytomegalovirus exposure and HLA in healthy donors. Looking at the study overall: Early on, a data release was issued that held tens of millions of unique TCRs from HLA-typed donors.

PCR primers comprised 60 Vbeta and 13 Jbeta primers. Per the study methods: Later analysis identified 80 million to 85 million unique TCR beta chains, about 10 million shared. Generated by immunoSEQ multiplex PCR, the TCRdb table keeps only in-frame clones and is missing some. Clone size and the V and J calls come from that table; the DNA yielded D and trimming. The sample holds more than 150,000 clones, less than 90% seen once. Study-wide results and limits: A link between a missense DCLRE1C variant and TCR beta V- and J-gene trimming emerged from a later analysis. For cytomegalovirus status, the classifier reportedly gave diagnoses with high specificity and sensitivity.

The V and J genes are TRBV19 and TRBJ1-3; 10 nucleotides agree with TRBD1. The receptor's source is a boy aged 5-17 years in good health and CMV-seronegative. Material for sequencing was PBMCs. For the CDR3, the DNA is TGTGCCAGTAGTGTCACCGGGACAGGGGTCTCTGGAAACACCATATATTTT. As protein: CASSVTGTGVSGNTIYF.